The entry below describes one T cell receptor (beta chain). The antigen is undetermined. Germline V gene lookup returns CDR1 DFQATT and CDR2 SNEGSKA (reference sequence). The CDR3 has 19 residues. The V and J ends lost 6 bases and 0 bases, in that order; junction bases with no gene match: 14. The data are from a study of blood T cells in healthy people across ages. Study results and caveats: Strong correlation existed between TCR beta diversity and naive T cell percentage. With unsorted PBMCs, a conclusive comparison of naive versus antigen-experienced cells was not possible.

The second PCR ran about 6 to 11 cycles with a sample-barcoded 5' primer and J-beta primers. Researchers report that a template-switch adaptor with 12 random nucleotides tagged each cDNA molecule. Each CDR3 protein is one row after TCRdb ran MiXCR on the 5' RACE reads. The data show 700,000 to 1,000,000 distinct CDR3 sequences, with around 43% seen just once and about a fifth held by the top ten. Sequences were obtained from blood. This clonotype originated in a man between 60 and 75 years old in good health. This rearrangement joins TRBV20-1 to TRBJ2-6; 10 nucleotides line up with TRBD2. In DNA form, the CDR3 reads TGCAGTGCCATCCCGAGTAGCGGGGGGACCGTCTCTGGGGCCAACGTCCTGACTTTC. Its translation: CSAIPSSGGTVSGANVLTF.